This T cell receptor (beta chain) comes out of a study of Graves' ophthalmopathy and Graves' hyperthyroidism. Patients were excluded if they had other autoimmune diseases or uncontrolled infections, and likewise if pregnancy or lactation applied. A volume of about 9.7 ml of fresh peripheral blood supplied the PBMCs. Trimming took off 6 bases at V and 0 bases at J, with 12 bases between the two ends. This CDR3 is 15 amino acids long. This clonotype was seen repeatedly, ten times or more. CDR3 regions of TCR beta were amplified from RNA transcripts. Amplification began with first-round RT-PCR using HTBI primers, then second-round multiplex PCR was performed. Via MiXCR, TCRdb re-called the multiplex PCR reads, giving one row per CDR3 protein. The sample lists about 400,000 distinct CDR3 sequences; roughly 18% were seen once.

The sequenced sample was peripheral blood. This receptor was identified in a woman aged 18-30 years with Graves' ophthalmopathy. V and J are TRBV12-3 or TRBV12-4 and TRBJ1-5; D is ambiguous. DNA for the CDR3: TGTGCCAGCAGCCCCCTATTACCTAGCAATCAGCCCCAGCATTTT. Its translation is CASSPLLPSNQPQHF.